A single sample is the source of the 19 T cell receptor beta chains below, sequenced in a study of siplizumab effects on memory and regulatory T cells. Data came from immunoSEQ multiplex PCR; TCRdb stores just in-frame clones and leaves some out. The sample records 75,000 to 100,000 clones, around 94% being singletons. The source material was non-Treg CD4+ T cells sorted from blood. The receptors were sampled from a human donor in good health.

The chain is built from TRBV30 and TRBJ1-4, with 7 bases fitting TRBD1. Germline loops: CDR1 GTSNPN, CDR2 SVGIG (reference sequence). V trimming: 3 bases; J trimming: 0 bases; junction bases outside the gene matches: 4. This CDR3 is built from 15 residues. The CDR3 DNA is TGTGCCTGGAGGAGGACAGGAGCAACTAATGAAAAACTGTTTTTT. This codes for CAWRRTGATNEKLFF.

This clone has a single count. V usage is TRBV5-8 and J usage is TRBJ1-1; no reliable D call. V was clipped by 2 bases and J by 0 bases, with 8 bases between them. CDR3 length: 14 residues. Germline CDR1 and CDR2: SGHTS and YDEGEE. In DNA form, the CDR3 reads TGTGCCAGCAGCTTAGGAACAGTGAACACTGAAGCTTTCTTT. This gives the protein CASSLGTVNTEAFF. Using reference TRBV5-8 and TRBJ1-1 for the parts outside the CDR3, the full variable domain is EAGVTQSPTHLIKTRGQQATLRCSPISGHTSVYWYQQALGLGLQFLLWYDEGEERNRGNFPPRFSGRQFPNYSSELNVNALELEDSALYLCASSLGTVNTEAFFGQGTRLTVV.

The rearrangement links TRBV4-1 to TRBJ1-2, with 11 positions matching TRBD1. The CDR3 loop spans 18 amino acids. Germline loops: CDR1 MGHRA, CDR2 YSYEKL. Trimming at V came to 0 bases and at J to 8 bases, leaving 14 bases not matched to a gene. The CDR3 DNA follows: TGCGCCAGCAGCCAAGATGCGCCGTGGACAGGGGGCTCCCGCGGCTACACCTTC. Its protein product is CASSQDAPWTGGSRGYTF.

The V call is TRBV11-2, the J call TRBJ2-7; TRBD2 agrees at 10 bases. The CDR3 has 13 residues. Germline V gives CDR1 SGHAT, CDR2 FQNNGV. V trimming: 10 bases; J trimming: 4 bases; junction bases outside the gene matches: 7. CDR3 in DNA: TGTGCCACCAAGAGCGGGGGGGCTTACGAGCAGTACTTC. Translation gives CATKSGGAYEQYF.

The chain carries TRBV5-1 and TRBJ2-1; D may be TRBD1 (6 bases). With 4 bases removed from V and 0 bases from J, the gap between germline ends came to 11 bases. The CDR3 loop spans 15 amino acids. Germline loops: CDR1 SGHRS, CDR2 YFSETQ. The CDR3: CASSLTGHSYNEQFF. CDR3 sequence (DNA): TGCGCCAGCAGCCTGACAGGCCACTCCTACAATGAGCAGTTCTTC.

The CDR3 DNA is TGTGCCAGTAGTATAGCAACAGTCACAGATACGCAGTATTTT. It translates to CASSIATVTDTQYF. The chain employs TRBV19 and TRBJ2-3; D remains unclear. V was pared by 1 base and J by 2 bases, with 7 bases between. The CDR3 contains 14 residues. Per the germline V gene, CDR1 is LNHDA and CDR2 is SQIVND (reference sequence).

This rearrangement joins TRBV6-5 to TRBJ1-3; the D is unclear. The CDR3 is 16 residues long. Trimming removed 2 bases at V and 1 base at J, with 12 bases between. CDR1 is MNHEY, CDR2 SVGAGI, per germline. The CDR3 spells CASSYILGCSGNTIYF. The CDR3 DNA is TGTGCCAGCAGTTACATTTTGGGTTGTTCTGGAAACACCATATATTTT.

This chain joins TRBV2 and TRBJ2-7; D might be TRBD1 (6 bases). Trimming left V 7 bases short and J 3 bases short, with 13 bases between. The CDR3 covers 13 residues. Germline-derived CDR1 and CDR2 are SNHLY and FYNNEI. The CDR3 sequence is CASNGDTYYEQYF. The CDR3 region has the DNA TGTGCCAGCAATGGGGACACATACTACGAGCAGTACTTC.

The rearrangement links TRBV19 to TRBJ1-5; possible D gene TRBD1, 6 bases. Germline loops: CDR1 LNHDA, CDR2 SQIVND (reference sequence). The length of the CDR3 is 16 residues. Trimming took off 5 bases at V and 2 bases at J, with 16 bases between the two ends. CDR3 in amino acids: CASSQGILGGNQPQHF. DNA for the CDR3: TGTGCCAGTAGTCAGGGGATCTTGGGCGGCAATCAGCCCCAGCATTTT.

The V call is TRBV5-6, the J call TRBJ1-5; no definite D call. The CDR3 is 13 residues long. V was pared by 1 base and J by 6 bases, with 8 bases between. Germline V gives CDR1 SGHDT, CDR2 YYEEEE. The CDR3 region has the DNA TGTGCCAGCAGCTTGAGAGTCTCTCAGCCCCAGCATTTT. Its protein is CASSLRVSQPQHF.

This rearrangement joins TRBV9 to TRBJ2-1; 8 positions agree with TRBD1. Trimming cost V 1 base and J 2 bases; bases outside gene matches: 8. CDR3 length equals 17 residues. Germline loops: CDR1 SGDLS, CDR2 YYNGEE. CDR3 sequence: CASSVTPRGQAYNEQFF. DNA for the CDR3: TGTGCCAGCAGCGTAACTCCCAGGGGGCAGGCCTACAATGAGCAGTTCTTC.

The chain uses TRBV6-5 and TRBJ1-5; 8 bases map to TRBD1. The CDR3 runs 15 residues. V gave up 6 bases and J gave up 0 bases; unmatched junction bases: 4. The germline V gene encodes CDR1 MNHEY and CDR2 SVGAGI. The CDR3: CASRKDRASNQPQHF. DNA of the CDR3: TGTGCCAGCAGAAAGGACAGGGCTAGCAATCAGCCCCAGCATTTT.

This chain links TRBV30 with TRBJ1-4; D not certain. This CDR3 has 14 residues. V shed 2 bases and J shed 2 bases, with 9 bases lying between them. Germline loops: CDR1 GTSNPN, CDR2 SVGIG (reference sequence). Here the CDR3 reads CAWSFGKTNEKLFF. DNA for the CDR3: TGTGCCTGGAGTTTTGGGAAGACTAATGAAAAACTGTTTTTT.

The gene calls are TRBV18 and TRBJ2-4, with 12 bases matching TRBD2. CDR1 and CDR2 from the germline V gene are KGHSH and LQKENI. With 3 bases clipped from V and 6 bases from J, the junction kept 6 bases outside the gene matches. This CDR3 spans 16 amino acids. The CDR3 loop is CASSPSLAGGGNIQYF. The CDR3 DNA reads as TGTGCCAGCTCACCTTCTCTAGCGGGAGGGGGAAACATTCAGTACTTC.

The chain joins TRBV27 to TRBJ2-1; TRBD1 matches 9 bases. The CDR3 extends over 17 amino acids. Germline trimming cut 4 bases from V and 5 bases from J; bases unmatched to any gene: 12. From germline, CDR1 is MNHEY and CDR2 SMNVEV (reference sequence). Here the CDR3 reads CASSSQIWDRADNEQFF. The CDR3 nucleotides are TGTGCCAGCAGTTCACAGATATGGGACAGGGCGGACAATGAGCAGTTCTTC.

The chain has TRBV9 and TRBJ2-7, with 10 bases aligning to TRBD1. Germline CDR1 SGDLS, CDR2 YYNGEE. This CDR3 is built from 16 residues. Unmatched junction bases numbered 12, after V lost 3 bases and J lost 6 bases. The CDR3, as DNA: TGTGCCAGCAGCGCCTCTCTTGGGACAGGGGCTGGCGAGCAGTACTTC. It translates to CASSASLGTGAGEQYF. Supplemented by reference TRBV9 and TRBJ2-7, the full variable domain reads DSGVTQTPKHLITATGQRVTLRCSPRSGDLSVYWYQQSLDQGLQFLIQYYNGEERAKGNILERFSAQQFPDLHSELNLSSLELGDSALYFCASSASLGTGAGEQYFGPGTRLTVT.

The J gene is TRBJ2-1, the V gene TRBV4-1; 7 bases match TRBD2. This CDR3 spans 16 amino acids. V was pared by 1 base and J by 4 bases, with 7 bases of the junction left unmatched. CDR1 is MGHRA and CDR2 is YSYEKL in the germline V gene. Here the CDR3 reads CASSQVASGTYNEQFF. The CDR3 DNA follows: TGCGCCAGCAGCCAAGTGGCGAGCGGGACTTACAATGAGCAGTTCTTC.

V usage is TRBV18 and J usage is TRBJ2-7, with 7 bases lining up with TRBD2. V dropped 3 bases and J dropped 4; count of bases not matched to a gene: 9. The CDR3 runs 15 residues. Germline V gene sequence: CDR1 KGHSH, CDR2 LQKENI. The CDR3 spells CASSPSGRASYEQYF. The CDR3 DNA reads as TGTGCCAGCTCACCTTCAGGGAGGGCTTCATACGAGCAGTACTTC.

The V call is TRBV6-6, the J call TRBJ1-1; D uncertain. The V gene lost 0 bases and the J gene lost 8 bases, with 10 bases spanning the gap. The CDR3 consists of 13 residues. Germline V gives CDR1 MNHNY, CDR2 SVGAGI (reference sequence). CDR3: CASSYSKDQEAFF. CDR3 sequence (DNA): TGTGCCAGCAGTTACTCGAAGGATCAGGAAGCTTTCTTT.